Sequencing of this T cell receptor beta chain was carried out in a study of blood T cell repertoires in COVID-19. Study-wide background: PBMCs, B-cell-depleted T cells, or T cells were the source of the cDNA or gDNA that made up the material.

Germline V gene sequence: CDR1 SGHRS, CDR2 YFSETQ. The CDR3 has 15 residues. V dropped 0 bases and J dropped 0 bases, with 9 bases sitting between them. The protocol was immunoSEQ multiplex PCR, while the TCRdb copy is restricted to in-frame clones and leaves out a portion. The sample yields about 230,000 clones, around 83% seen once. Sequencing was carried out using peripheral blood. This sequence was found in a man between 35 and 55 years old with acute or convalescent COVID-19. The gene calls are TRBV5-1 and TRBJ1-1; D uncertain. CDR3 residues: CASSLGAGMNTEAFF. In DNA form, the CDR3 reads TGCGCCAGCAGCTTGGGGGCGGGTATGAACACTGAAGCTTTCTTT.